A selection of T cell receptor beta chains follows, all from one sample in a study of CD8+CD57+ T cells in acquired aplastic anemia. MiXCR, run by TCRdb on the reads, gives a single entry per CDR3 protein. The sample yields hundreds of thousands of distinct CDR3 sequences, 55% to 70% seen once. Sequenced input: sorted CD4+, CD8+, or CD8+CD57+ T cells (not recorded which) from PBMCs. These receptors came from a human donor in good health, serving as a control. Both conserved end residues are part of each CDR3. D genes are given only for firm matches. For some rows the clone size is stated as once, few or many, or as a class when expanded; others skip it.

v_call	j_call	clone_size	d_call	cdr3_nt	cdr3_aa
TRBV29-1	TRBJ2-5	NA	NA	TGCAGCGTTGAGAAGGTAGAGAAACAAGAGACCCAGTACTTC	CSVEKVEKQETQYF
TRBV7-9	TRBJ1-2	few	NA	TGTGCCAGCAGCCCGGAGGCGAACTATGGCTACACCTTC	CASSPEANYGYTF
TRBV7-2	TRBJ1-3	NA	NA	TGTGCCAGCAGCGCAAAAGGGGGGAGCTCTGGAAACACCATATATTTT	CASSAKGGSSGNTIYF
TRBV7-2	TRBJ2-1	NA	TRBD2	TGTGCCAGCAGATTAGCGGGGGGCAACATAGCAAATGAGCAGTTCTTC	CASRLAGGNIANEQFF
TRBV2	TRBJ2-7	NA	TRBD2	TGTGCCAGCAGCATAACGGTGGCTAGCGGGCGGTACGACCATGAGCAGTACTTC	CASSITVASGRYDHEQYF
TRBV20-1	TRBJ1-4	NA	NA	TGCAGTGCTAGAGAAGGGGCGGTTAACGAAAAACTGTTTTTT	CSAREGAVNEKLFF
TRBV12-5	TRBJ1-1	few	TRBD1	TGTGCTAGTGGTGGTACAGGGGTGGCTGAAGCTTTCTTT	CASGGTGVAEAFF
TRBV20-1	TRBJ2-7	NA	NA	TGCAGTGCTAGAGGGCTCAGGGCTAGTTACAGAGCCTACGAGCAGTACTTC	CSARGLRASYRAYEQYF
TRBV5-5	TRBJ1-6	NA	NA	TGTGCCAGCAGCTCAACCGGACAGTCCTATAATTCACCCCTCCACTTT	CASSSTGQSYNSPLHF
TRBV7-9	TRBJ1-6	once	NA	TGTGCCAGCAGCAGAGGAGCGAGCACTGAGACCCAGTACTTT	CASSRGASTETQYF